This TCR beta chain was profiled in a study of blood T cells in healthy people across ages. A sample-barcoded 5' primer and a J-beta primer mix were used in a second PCR of about 6 to 12 cycles. TCRdb re-analysed the 5' RACE reads in MiXCR, keeping a single row per CDR3 protein. This table has about 730,000 distinct CDR3 sequences, roughly two fifths appearing once. This clonotype appeared a few times. This CDR3 has 16 residues. Germline-derived CDR1 and CDR2 are SGHNT and YYREEE (reference sequence). The V segment lost 0 bases and the J segment 1 base; nucleotides outside the gene matches: 2. The chain couples TRBV5-4 to TRBJ2-2; the match to TRBD2 covers 8 bases. This clonotype originated in a woman aged 60-70 years in good health. Source material: blood. CDR3 DNA sequence: TGTGCCAGCAGCTTGGAACGGGGGGGGAACACCGGGGAGCTGTTTTTT. It translates to CASSLERGGNTGELFF.